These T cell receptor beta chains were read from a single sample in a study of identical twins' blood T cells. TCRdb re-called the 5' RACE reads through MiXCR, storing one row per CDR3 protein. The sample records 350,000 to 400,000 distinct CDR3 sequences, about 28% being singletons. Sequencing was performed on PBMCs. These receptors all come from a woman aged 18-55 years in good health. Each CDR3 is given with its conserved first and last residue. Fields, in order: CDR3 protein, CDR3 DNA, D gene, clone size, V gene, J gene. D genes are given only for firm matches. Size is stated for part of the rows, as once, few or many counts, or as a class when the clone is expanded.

CDR3: CVTRGTVFYGYTF
DNA: TGTGTCACCAGGGGAACCGTCTTCTATGGTTACACCTTC
D: -
size: once
V: TRBV28
J: TRBJ1-2

CDR3: CASSPGLAMYEQYF
DNA: TGCGCCAGCAGCCCCGGATTAGCTATGTACGAGCAGTACTTC
D: -
size: -
V: TRBV4-3
J: TRBJ2-7

CDR3: CSVENSYEQYF
DNA: TGCAGCGTTGAAAACTCCTACGAGCAGTACTTC
D: -
size: few
V: TRBV29-1
J: TRBJ2-7

CDR3: CASSPQLNRAGELFF
DNA: TGTGCCAGCAGCCCACAGCTCAACCGGGCCGGGGAGCTGTTTTTT
D: -
size: few
V: TRBV9
J: TRBJ2-2

CDR3: CSVGTNADAFF
DNA: TGCAGCGTTGGAACAAACGCTGACGCTTTCTTT
D: -
size: few
V: TRBV29-1
J: TRBJ1-1

CDR3: CSARRPGTGPKLFF
DNA: TGCAGTGCTAGAAGGCCGGGAACTGGCCCGAAACTGTTTTTT
D: -
size: few
V: TRBV20-1
J: TRBJ1-4

CDR3: CASSQIRQDQGNYGYTF
DNA: TGTGCCAGCAGCCAAATTCGACAGGACCAAGGGAACTATGGCTACACCTTC
D: -
size: -
V: TRBV5-5
J: TRBJ1-2

CDR3: CASGVYSNQPQHF
DNA: TGTGCCAGTGGCGTTTATAGCAATCAGCCCCAGCATTTT
D: -
size: few
V: TRBV19
J: TRBJ1-5

CDR3: CASSLKGHNEKLFF
DNA: TGTGCCAGCAGTTTAAAGGGGCACAATGAAAAACTGTTTTTT
D: -
size: -
V: TRBV27
J: TRBJ1-4

CDR3: CASSPDRGNTGELFF
DNA: TGCGCCAGCAGTCCGGACAGGGGGAACACCGGGGAGCTGTTTTTT
D: TRBD1
size: -
V: TRBV5-1
J: TRBJ2-2

CDR3: CAISLGTPNQPQHF
DNA: TGTGCCATCAGCCTCGGGACACCGAATCAGCCCCAGCATTTT
D: -
size: few
V: TRBV10-3
J: TRBJ1-5

CDR3: CASSYSSSAYNEQFF
DNA: TGTGCCAGCAGTTACTCAAGTTCCGCCTACAATGAGCAGTTCTTC
D: -
size: -
V: TRBV6-2/TRBV6-3
J: TRBJ2-1

CDR3: CASSPQGMSEKLFF
DNA: TGTGCTAGCAGTCCCCAGGGTATGAGTGAAAAACTGTTTTTT
D: -
size: -
V: TRBV27
J: TRBJ1-4

CDR3: CASSLGTGLYGYTF
DNA: TGCGCCAGCAGTTTAGGGACAGGGCTCTATGGCTACACCTTC
D: TRBD1
size: few
V: TRBV5-1
J: TRBJ1-2

CDR3: CAKDFLSGNTIYF
DNA: TGTGCCAAGGATTTCCTCTCTGGAAACACCATATATTTT
D: -
size: few
V: TRBV7-9
J: TRBJ1-3

CDR3: CASSRSAGDTQYF
DNA: TGTGCCAGCAGCCGAAGTGCCGGAGATACGCAGTATTTT
D: -
size: -
V: TRBV9
J: TRBJ2-3

CDR3: CSALRGGNTIYF
DNA: TGCAGCGCCCTGAGGGGTGGAAACACCATATATTTT
D: -
size: -
V: TRBV29-1
J: TRBJ1-3

CDR3: CSVEVQGGTGELFF
DNA: TGCAGCGTTGAAGTGCAGGGGGGTACCGGGGAGCTGTTTTTT
D: -
size: -
V: TRBV29-1
J: TRBJ2-2

CDR3: CASSLDPRTMNTEAFF
DNA: TGTGCCAGCAGCTTAGACCCCAGGACCATGAACACTGAAGCTTTCTTT
D: -
size: few
V: TRBV11-2
J: TRBJ1-1

CDR3: CSASRAADQPQHF
DNA: TGCAGTGCTAGTAGAGCAGCGGATCAGCCCCAGCATTTT
D: -
size: many
V: TRBV20-1
J: TRBJ1-5

CDR3: CASSPPRGEQYF
DNA: TGTGCCAGCAGCCCTCCGAGGGGGGAGCAGTACTTC
D: -
size: many
V: TRBV7-9
J: TRBJ2-7

CDR3: CASSLVRGAGTGELFF
DNA: TGTGCCAGCAGTTTGGTCAGGGGGGCGGGCACCGGGGAGCTGTTTTTT
D: -
size: -
V: TRBV12-3/TRBV12-4
J: TRBJ2-2

CDR3: CATSDPTERGGKSTDTQYF
DNA: TGTGCCACCAGTGACCCTACGGAGCGGGGGGGTAAGAGCACAGATACGCAGTATTTT
D: TRBD2
size: -
V: TRBV24-1
J: TRBJ2-3

CDR3: CASTRGTSGYNEQFF
DNA: TGTGCCAGCACCCGCGGGACTAGCGGCTACAATGAGCAGTTCTTC
D: TRBD2
size: -
V: TRBV6-2/TRBV6-3
J: TRBJ2-1

CDR3: CSARNGQKSLTEAFF
DNA: TGCAGTGCTAGGAATGGACAGAAAAGTTTAACTGAAGCTTTCTTT
D: -
size: -
V: TRBV20-1
J: TRBJ1-1